What follows are 19 T cell receptor beta chains derived from one specimen sequenced in a study of shared clonotypes between healthy human individuals. Sequenced by immunoSEQ multiplex PCR; TCRdb stores in-frame clones only, minus some. The sample has about 2.3 million clones; about 90% are singletons. The source material was naive CD4+ T cells from PBMCs. Subset specified: CD45RA+ positively selected. Every receptor here comes from a man between 18 and 35 years old in good health. Some clones in this sample may be carry-over from other donors' samples.

The chain uses TRBV5-1 and TRBJ1-5; 7 nucleotides match TRBD1. In germline, CDR1 is SGHRS, CDR2 YFSETQ. CDR3 size: 16 residues. V lost 4 bases, J lost 0 bases, and 7 bases stayed unmatched. In DNA, the CDR3 is TGCGCCAGCAGCCTGACAGGGCCTAATAGCAATCAGCCCCAGCATTTT. Its protein is CASSLTGPNSNQPQHF.

This chain joins TRBV28 and TRBJ1-2; 7 nucleotides agree with TRBD1. The CDR3 has 14 amino acids. The germline gives CDR1 MDHEN, CDR2 SYDVKM. Unmatched junction bases numbered 11, after V lost 6 bases and J lost 7 bases. For the CDR3, the DNA is TGTGCCAGCAGGATTACGGACAGGAATGGTGGCTACACCTTC. As protein: CASRITDRNGGYTF.

Note on this clone: A much larger clonotype is one base distant, so this may be a read error. The chain joins TRBV28 to TRBJ1-5, with unresolved D. Germline assignment: CDR1 MDHEN and CDR2 SYDVKM. The CDR3 contains 11 residues. CDR3 sequence (DNA): TGTGCCAACAGTTTAAATCAGCCCCAGCATTTT. Translating it yields CANSLNQPQHF.

Note on this clone: Within the sample, other DNA sequences also encode this same CDR3. This chain uses TRBV5-1 with TRBJ1-5, with D possibly being TRBD1 (6 bases). This CDR3 has 15 residues. The germline V gene has CDR1 SGHRS and CDR2 YFSETQ. Trimming cost V 0 bases and J 0 bases, with 7 bases left between them. Here the CDR3 reads CASSLEGHSNQPQHF. DNA for the CDR3: TGCGCCAGCAGCTTGGAGGGACATAGCAATCAGCCCCAGCATTTT.

The chain has TRBV4-2 and TRBJ2-5, with 8 bases aligning to TRBD2. The CDR3 loop spans 14 amino acids. CDR1 and CDR2 from the germline V gene are LGHNA and YNFKEQ. The V gene end was trimmed by 4 bases and the J gene end by 2 bases; junction bases not matched to a gene: 3. The CDR3 DNA reads TGTGCCAGCAGCCCGACGGGGGGGCAAGAGACCCAGTACTTC. It yields the protein CASSPTGGQETQYF.

CDR3 coding DNA: TGTGCCAGCAGCCGACGTAGCGGGGGGGAGACCCAGTACTTC. It is translated as CASSRRSGGETQYF. The chain joins TRBV14 to TRBJ2-5, with 10 bases identical to TRBD2. Trimming cost V 4 bases and J 5 bases; bases outside gene matches: 4. The CDR3 consists of 14 residues. The V gene's germline CDR1 is SGHDN and CDR2 FVKESK.

The chain has TRBV5-4 and TRBJ1-3; weak D call: TRBD1 (5 bases). Germline-derived CDR1 and CDR2 are SGHNT and YYREEE (reference sequence). The CDR3 runs to 14 residues. Deletions cut 3 bases from V and 8 bases from J, with 15 bases between. CDR3 amino acids: CASSSRDSGHTIYF. The CDR3 DNA follows: TGTGCCAGCAGCTCGCGGGACTCTGGGCACACCATATATTTT.

The chain is built from TRBV28 and TRBJ2-7, with D perhaps matching TRBD2 (6 bases). Germline CDR1 reads MDHEN; CDR2 reads SYDVKM. The CDR3 length is 16 residues. The V end was cut by 5 bases, the J end by 0 bases, with 17 bases between. The CDR3 DNA reads TGTGCCAGCAGTCTAGGAGGGCACCAGAGCTCCTACGAGCAGTACTTC. It codes for CASSLGGHQSSYEQYF.

The chain carries TRBV2 and TRBJ1-4; D is unclear. V shed 5 bases and J shed 0 bases, with 13 bases lying between them. The CDR3 sequence is 16 residues long. Germline lookup yields CDR1 SNHLY and CDR2 FYNNEI. The CDR3 loop reads CASSLVVQTTNEKLFF. The CDR3 DNA reads as TGTGCCAGCAGTCTAGTTGTACAGACAACTAATGAAAAACTGTTTTTT.

The J gene is TRBJ1-2, the V gene TRBV28, with D perhaps matching TRBD1 (5 bases). Germline CDR1 and CDR2: MDHEN and SYDVKM. The germline V and J ends were trimmed by 3 bases and 7 bases, with 12 bases remaining between them. CDR3 size: 13 residues. CDR3 sequence reads: CASSFRAGTGYTF. CDR3 nucleotides: TGTGCCAGCAGTTTCCGGGCGGGGACTGGCTACACCTTC.

The chain combines TRBV27 with TRBJ2-7; 9 bases match TRBD2. Germline V lookup: CDR1 MNHEY, CDR2 SMNVEV (reference sequence). The CDR3 has 14 residues. With V trimmed by 8 bases and J by 6 bases, 11 bases remained unmatched. This CDR3 is CASRLAGVSGEQYF. The CDR3 nucleotides read TGTGCCAGCCGGTTAGCGGGAGTCTCTGGCGAGCAGTACTTC.

V and J are TRBV7-9 and TRBJ2-5, with 11 bases matching TRBD1. This CDR3 is 16 amino acids long. Trimming at V came to 7 bases and at J to 2 bases, leaving 9 bases not matched to a gene. CDR1 is SEHNR, CDR2 FQNEAQ, per germline (reference sequence). CDR3 amino acids: CASTLGTGGRQETQYF. CDR3 bases: TGTGCCAGCACCCTCGGGACAGGGGGACGTCAAGAGACCCAGTACTTC.

This sequence joins TRBV19 and TRBJ1-5; 9 nucleotides match TRBD1. The CDR3 length is 15 residues. The V gene end was trimmed by 5 bases and the J gene end by 4 bases; junction bases not matched to a gene: 6. The V gene's germline CDR1 is LNHDA and CDR2 SQIVND (reference sequence). CDR3 DNA sequence: TGTGCCAGTAGTCCAGGACAGGGGAGAAATCAGCCCCAGCATTTT. This encodes CASSPGQGRNQPQHF.

V usage is TRBV5-1 and J usage is TRBJ2-5; the D gene is possibly TRBD1 (6 bases). CDR1 and CDR2 from the germline V gene are SGHRS and YFSETQ. This CDR3 region has 15 residues. The V end lost 4 bases, the J end lost 5 bases, and 18 bases lay between the germline ends. This chain's CDR3 is CASSTGTPGGETQYF. DNA of the CDR3: TGCGCCAGCAGCACTGGGACACCCGGCGGGGAGACCCAGTACTTC.

This sequence joins TRBV15 and TRBJ2-1; 7 nucleotides line up with TRBD2. The J segment lost 3 bases and the V segment lost 6 bases, leaving 8 bases of the junction unmatched. CDR1 and CDR2 from the germline V gene are LNHNV and YYDKDF (reference sequence). The CDR3 is 15 residues long. Written as DNA, the CDR3 is TGTGCCACCAGACCCGATCTAGCGGTCTACAATGAGCAGTTCTTC. The encoded protein is CATRPDLAVYNEQFF.

Worth noting for this clone: The same CDR3 can be traced to other DNA sequences in this sample. The genes are TRBV5-1 and TRBJ2-7; no firm D call. The germline V and J ends were trimmed by 0 bases and 0 bases, with 10 bases remaining between them. The CDR3 loop spans 15 amino acids. The germline V gene has CDR1 SGHRS and CDR2 YFSETQ. The DNA of the CDR3 is TGCGCCAGCAGCTTGGAACCTCTAAGCTCCTACGAGCAGTACTTC. The encoded protein is CASSLEPLSSYEQYF.

The rearrangement uses TRBV9 and TRBJ2-1; TRBD2 aligns across 9 bases. The CDR3 is 18 residues long. V shed 4 bases, J shed 8 bases, and the junction held 19 bases outside the gene matches. Germline CDR1 SGDLS, CDR2 YYNGEE. This CDR3 reads CASSSGSWTSVKKDEQFF. The DNA of the CDR3 is TGTGCCAGCAGCTCAGGCTCGTGGACTAGCGTTAAAAAGGATGAGCAGTTCTTC.

The chain has TRBV5-4 and TRBJ2-2, with 7 nucleotides matching TRBD2. Germline V CDR1 and CDR2: SGHNT, YYREEE (reference sequence). J gave up 4 bases and V 2 bases, and 2 bases lay outside the gene matches. CDR3 size: 14 residues. CDR3 in amino acids: CASSFPGGTGELFF. In DNA form, the CDR3 reads TGTGCCAGCAGCTTTCCGGGGGGCACCGGGGAGCTGTTTTTT.

The chain has TRBV11-2 and TRBJ2-5; D call uncertain. V was shortened by 5 bases and J by 3 bases, with 13 bases between the two germline ends. Germline values: CDR1 SGHAT, CDR2 FQNNGV. The CDR3 sequence is 14 residues long. CDR3 sequence: CASSLGPGKETQYF. In DNA, the CDR3 is TGTGCCAGCAGCCTAGGACCTGGAAAAGAGACCCAGTACTTC. The complete variable domain, with remaining parts taken from reference TRBV11-2 and TRBJ2-5, reads EAGVAQSPRYKIIEKRQSVAFWCNPISGHATLYWYQQILGQGPKLLIQFQNNGVVDDSQLPKDRFSAERLKGVDSTLKIQPAKLEDSAVYLCASSLGPGKETQYFGPGTRLLVL.